This T cell receptor beta chain was captured in a study of identifying expanded T cells in peripheral blood. Study-level findings and limits: Variance in clone template counts between approximately 2-week samples significantly increased with total template count across all healthy donors. Over about two and four weeks, about 15 and 19 clones changed, versus approximately 1.2 between replicates.

This CDR3 has 16 residues. CDR1 and CDR2 (germline): SGDLS, YYNGEE. The V gene lost 3 bases and the J gene lost 1 base, with 16 bases spanning the gap. Data came from immunoSEQ multiplex PCR; TCRdb stores just in-frame clones and leaves some out. In the table there are about 54,000 clones, 89% of which are singletons. A remark on this clone: Its antigen is currently unknown.

Collection occurred without any documented infections or immune events in donors. The TCR originated in a person aged 18-70 years in good health. The chain has TRBV9 and TRBJ2-5, with D possibly matching TRBD1 (6 bases). Source material: blood. The chain's CDR3 is CASSAPQGGSQETQYF. The CDR3 coding sequence is TGTGCCAGCAGCGCTCCACAGGGTGGCTCCCAAGAGACCCAGTACTTC.